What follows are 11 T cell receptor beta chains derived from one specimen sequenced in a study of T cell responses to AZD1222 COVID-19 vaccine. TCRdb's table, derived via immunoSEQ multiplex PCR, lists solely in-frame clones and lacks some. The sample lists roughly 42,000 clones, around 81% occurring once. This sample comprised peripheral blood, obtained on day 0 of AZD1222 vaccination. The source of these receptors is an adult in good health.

This CDR3 is CAIRSGHNTGELFF. The CDR3 nucleotides are TGTGCCATCCGGTCAGGGCATAACACCGGGGAGCTGTTTTTT. The chain carries TRBV10-3 and TRBJ2-2; D perhaps matches TRBD1 (5 bases). This CDR3 has 14 residues. CDR1 is ENHRY, CDR2 SYGVKD, per germline. V was cut by 8 bases and J by 2 bases, with 12 bases left in between.

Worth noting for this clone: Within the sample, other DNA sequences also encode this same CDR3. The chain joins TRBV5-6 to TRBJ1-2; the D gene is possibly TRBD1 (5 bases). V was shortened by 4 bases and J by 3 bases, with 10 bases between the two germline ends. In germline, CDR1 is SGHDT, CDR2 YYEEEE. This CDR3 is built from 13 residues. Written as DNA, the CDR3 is TGTGCCAGCAGCCCGGACATTTACTATGGCTACACCTTC. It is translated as CASSPDIYYGYTF.

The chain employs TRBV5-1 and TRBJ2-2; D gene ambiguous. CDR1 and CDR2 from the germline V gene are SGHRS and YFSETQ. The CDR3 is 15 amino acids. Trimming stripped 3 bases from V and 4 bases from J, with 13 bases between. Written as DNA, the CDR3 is TGCGCCAGCAGCTCTGCCGGGCTAGGCACCGGGGAGCTGTTTTTT. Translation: CASSSAGLGTGELFF.

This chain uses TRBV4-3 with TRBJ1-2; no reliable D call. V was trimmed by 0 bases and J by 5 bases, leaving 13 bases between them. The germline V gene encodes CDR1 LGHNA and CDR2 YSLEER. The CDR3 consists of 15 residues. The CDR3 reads CASSQDRVGDYGYTF. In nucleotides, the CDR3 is TGCGCCAGCAGCCAAGATCGGGTAGGAGATTATGGCTACACCTTC.

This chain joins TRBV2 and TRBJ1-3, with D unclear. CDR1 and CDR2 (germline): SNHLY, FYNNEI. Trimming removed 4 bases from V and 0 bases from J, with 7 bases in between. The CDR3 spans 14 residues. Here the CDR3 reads CASSASNSGNTIYF. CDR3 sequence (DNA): TGTGCCAGCAGTGCTTCGAACTCTGGAAACACCATATATTTT.

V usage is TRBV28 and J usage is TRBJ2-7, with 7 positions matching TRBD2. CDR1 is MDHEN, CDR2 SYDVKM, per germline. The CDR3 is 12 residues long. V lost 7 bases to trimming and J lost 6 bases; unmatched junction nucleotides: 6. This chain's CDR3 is CASTRRGSEQYF. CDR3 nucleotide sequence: TGTGCCAGCACCAGGCGGGGGTCCGAGCAGTACTTC.

The CDR3: CSASRHLNTEAFF. CDR3 DNA: TGCAGTGCTAGTCGACACCTGAACACTGAAGCTTTCTTT. The genes are TRBV20-1 and TRBJ1-1; D is ambiguous. The V end lost 3 bases, the J end lost 0 bases, and 8 bases lay between the germline ends. The CDR3 loop spans 13 amino acids. In germline, CDR1 is DFQATT, CDR2 SNEGSKA (reference sequence).

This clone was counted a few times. The CDR3 region has the DNA TGTGCCAGCAGCGTAGGGCCTAGCGGAACCACAGATACGCAGTATTTT. Its protein is CASSVGPSGTTDTQYF. J is TRBJ2-3 and V is TRBV9; 7 bases are shared with TRBD2. The J segment lost 2 bases and the V segment lost 0 bases, leaving 6 bases of the junction unmatched. Germline CDR1 reads SGDLS; CDR2 reads YYNGEE. The CDR3 has 16 amino acids.

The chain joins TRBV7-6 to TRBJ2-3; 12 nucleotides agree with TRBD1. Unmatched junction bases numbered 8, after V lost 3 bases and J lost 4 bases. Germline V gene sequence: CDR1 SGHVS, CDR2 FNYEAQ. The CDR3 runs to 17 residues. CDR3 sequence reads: CASSLSPGQGAADTQYF. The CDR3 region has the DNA TGTGCCAGCAGCTTGTCCCCGGGACAGGGGGCAGCAGATACGCAGTATTTT.

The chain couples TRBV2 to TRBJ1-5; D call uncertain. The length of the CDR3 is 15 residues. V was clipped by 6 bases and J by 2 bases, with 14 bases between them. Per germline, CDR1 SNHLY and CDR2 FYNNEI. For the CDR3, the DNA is TGTGCCAGCAGGGCGACTCCGCTCGGCAATCAGCCCCAGCATTTT. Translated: CASRATPLGNQPQHF.

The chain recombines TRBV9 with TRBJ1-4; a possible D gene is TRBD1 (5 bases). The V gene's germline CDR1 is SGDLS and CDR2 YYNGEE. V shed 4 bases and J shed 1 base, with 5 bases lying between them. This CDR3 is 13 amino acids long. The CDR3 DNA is TGTGCCAGCAGCAGGGGAACTAATGAAAAACTGTTTTTT. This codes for CASSRGTNEKLFF.